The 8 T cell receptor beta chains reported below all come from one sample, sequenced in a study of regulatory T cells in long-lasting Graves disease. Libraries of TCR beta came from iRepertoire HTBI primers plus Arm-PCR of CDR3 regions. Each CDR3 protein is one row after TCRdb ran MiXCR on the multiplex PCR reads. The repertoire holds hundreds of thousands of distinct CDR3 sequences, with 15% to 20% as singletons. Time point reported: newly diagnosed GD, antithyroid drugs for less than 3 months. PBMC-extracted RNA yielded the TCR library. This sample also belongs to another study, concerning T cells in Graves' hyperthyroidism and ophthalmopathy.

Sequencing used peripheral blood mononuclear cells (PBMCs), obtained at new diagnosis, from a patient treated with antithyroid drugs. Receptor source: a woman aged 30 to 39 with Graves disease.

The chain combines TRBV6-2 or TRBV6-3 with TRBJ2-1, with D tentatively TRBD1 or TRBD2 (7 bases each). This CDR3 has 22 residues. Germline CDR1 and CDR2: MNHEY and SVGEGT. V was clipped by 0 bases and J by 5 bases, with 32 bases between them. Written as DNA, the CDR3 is TGTGCCAGCAGTTACTCGATTATTGGGAGGAGGGGGCGAGAGCGGGGCAACAATGAGCAGTTCTTC. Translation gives CASSYSIIGRRGRERGNNEQFF.

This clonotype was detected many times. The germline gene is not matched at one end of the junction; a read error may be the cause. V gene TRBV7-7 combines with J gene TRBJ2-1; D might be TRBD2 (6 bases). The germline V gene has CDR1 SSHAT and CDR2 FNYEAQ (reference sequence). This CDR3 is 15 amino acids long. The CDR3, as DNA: TGTGCTAGCAGTATTAGCGGAACACGGGACAATGAGCAGTTCTTC. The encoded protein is CASSISGTRDNEQFF.

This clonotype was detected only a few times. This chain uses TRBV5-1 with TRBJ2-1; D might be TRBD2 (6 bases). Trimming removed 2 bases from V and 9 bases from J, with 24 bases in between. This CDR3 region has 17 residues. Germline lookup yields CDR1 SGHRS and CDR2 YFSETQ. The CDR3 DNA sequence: TGCGCCAGCAGCTTAAAACGAACCGGGACTCTGTATAGTGAGCAGTTCTTC. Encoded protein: CASSLKRTGTLYSEQFF.

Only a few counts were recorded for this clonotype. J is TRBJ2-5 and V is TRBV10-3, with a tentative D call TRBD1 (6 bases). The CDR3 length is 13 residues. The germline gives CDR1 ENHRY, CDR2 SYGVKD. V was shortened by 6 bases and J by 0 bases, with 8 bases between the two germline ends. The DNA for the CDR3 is TGTGCCATCAGCTACAGGGACCAAGAGACCCAGTACTTC. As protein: CAISYRDQETQYF.

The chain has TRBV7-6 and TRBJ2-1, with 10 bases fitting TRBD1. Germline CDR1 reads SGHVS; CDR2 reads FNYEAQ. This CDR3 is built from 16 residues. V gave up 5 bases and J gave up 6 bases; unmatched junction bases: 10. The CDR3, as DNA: TGTGCCAGCAGCCGCCGGGACAGGGGAGGGACCAATGAGCAGTTCTTC. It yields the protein CASSRRDRGGTNEQFF. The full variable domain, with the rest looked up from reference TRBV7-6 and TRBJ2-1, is GAGVSQSPRYKVTKRGQDVALRCDPISGHVSLYWYRQALGQGPEFLTYFNYEAQQDKSGLPNDRFSAERPEGSISTLTIQRTEQRDSAMYRCASSRRDRGGTNEQFFGPGTRLTVL.

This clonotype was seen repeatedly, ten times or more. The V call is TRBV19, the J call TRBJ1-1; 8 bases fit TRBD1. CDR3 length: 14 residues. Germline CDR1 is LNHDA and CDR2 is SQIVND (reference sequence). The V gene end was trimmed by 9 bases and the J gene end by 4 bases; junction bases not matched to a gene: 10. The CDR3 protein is CASQSGQGVTEAFF. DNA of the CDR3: TGTGCCAGCCAATCTGGACAGGGAGTCACTGAAGCTTTCTTT.

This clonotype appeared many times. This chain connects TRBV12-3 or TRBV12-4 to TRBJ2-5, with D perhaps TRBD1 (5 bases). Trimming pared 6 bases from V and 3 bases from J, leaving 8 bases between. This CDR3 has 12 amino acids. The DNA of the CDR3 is TGTGCCAGCAGAACACAGGAAGAGACCCAGTACTTC. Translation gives CASRTQEETQYF.

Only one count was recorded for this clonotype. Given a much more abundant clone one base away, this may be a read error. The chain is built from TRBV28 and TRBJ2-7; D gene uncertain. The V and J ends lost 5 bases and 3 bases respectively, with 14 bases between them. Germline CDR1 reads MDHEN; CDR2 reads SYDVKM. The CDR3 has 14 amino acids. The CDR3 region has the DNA TGTGCCAGCAGTAAGGTGGGATTGGACTACGAGCAGTACTTC. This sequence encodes CASSKVGLDYEQYF.